A single sample is the source of the 25 T cell receptor beta chains below, sequenced in a study of cytomegalovirus exposure and HLA in healthy donors. PCR involved 60 Vbeta and 13 Jbeta primers. Measured with immunoSEQ multiplex PCR; TCRdb has only the in-frame clones, and not every one. The sample holds roughly 200,000 clones; 75% to 90% are singletons and the top ten take more than 1%. Source material: PBMCs. These receptors all come from a boy between 2 and 10 years old in good health and CMV-seronegative.

The V gene is TRBV7-3, the J gene TRBJ1-2; perhaps TRBD1 as D (5 bases). This CDR3 region has 14 residues. Germline V gene lookup returns CDR1 SGHTA and CDR2 FQGTGA. V lost 5 bases, J lost 8 bases, and 18 bases lay in between. CDR3 residues: CASSPNPDTQGYTF. CDR3 nucleotides: TGTGCCAGCAGCCCAAACCCGGACACCCAGGGCTACACCTTC.

This clone occurred once. The V and J genes are TRBV5-4 and TRBJ2-1; 10 bases line up with TRBD2. CDR3 length: 17 residues. Per germline, CDR1 SGHNT and CDR2 YYREEE (reference sequence). Trimming at V came to 4 bases and at J to 2 bases, leaving 9 bases not matched to a gene. The chain's CDR3 is CASSPGRTSGPYNEQFF. The CDR3 nucleotides read TGTGCCAGCAGCCCGGGGAGGACTAGCGGACCCTACAATGAGCAGTTCTTC. Full variable domain (remainder filled in from reference TRBV5-4 and TRBJ2-1): ETGVTQSPTHLIKTRGQQVTLRCSSQSGHNTVSWYQQALGQGPQFIFQYYREEENGRGNFPPRFSGLQFPNYSSELNVNALELDDSALYLCASSPGRTSGPYNEQFFGPGTRLTVL.

The chain employs TRBV5-5 and TRBJ1-1; TRBD1 matches at 8 bases. CDR3 length: 16 amino acids. Germline values: CDR1 SGHKS, CDR2 YYEKEE (reference sequence). After removal of 4 bases from V and 4 bases from J, the junction contained 12 bases not matched to a gene. The CDR3 DNA sequence: TGTGCCAGCAGCACAAACCCCGGACAGGGTGTCACTGAAGCTTTCTTT. Amino acids: CASSTNPGQGVTEAFF.

The chain joins TRBV5-1 to TRBJ2-7; possible D gene TRBD1, 6 bases. Trimming pared 4 bases from V and 0 bases from J, leaving 17 bases between. CDR3 size: 16 residues. From germline, CDR1 is SGHRS and CDR2 YFSETQ. The CDR3 sequence: CASSKTTGLLSYEQYF. The CDR3 bases are TGCGCCAGCAGCAAAACCACAGGGCTACTCTCCTACGAGCAGTACTTC.

This clone was recorded once. This chain uses TRBV27 with TRBJ1-4; D possibly corresponds to TRBD1 (6 bases). The ends were cut back, 7 bases at V and 8 bases at J, with 23 bases in the middle. CDR1 MNHEY and CDR2 SMNVEV come from the germline V gene (reference sequence). The CDR3 is 16 residues long. CDR3 bases: TGTGCCAGCAAGGGGGTAGGCCTCGAATCCAAGGAAAAACTGTTTTTT. Translated, it gives CASKGVGLESKEKLFF.

V gene TRBV30 combines with J gene TRBJ1-2; 12 bases line up with TRBD1. Germline CDR1 reads GTSNPN; CDR2 reads SVGIG (reference sequence). This CDR3 is built from 15 residues. After removal of 0 bases from V and 8 bases from J, the junction contained 7 bases not matched to a gene. The CDR3 bases are TGTGCCTGGAGTGTACCGGGGACAGGGGGCGGCGGCTACACCTTC. Encoded protein: CAWSVPGTGGGGYTF.

In this sample, this clone turned up once. V is TRBV27 and J is TRBJ2-7; 9 bases map to TRBD2. V dropped 5 bases and J dropped 1; count of bases not matched to a gene: 6. Germline-derived CDR1 and CDR2 are MNHEY and SMNVEV (reference sequence). This CDR3 spans 15 amino acids. CDR3 sequence (DNA): TGTGCCAGCAGTCCACAGACTAGCGGATCCTACGAGCAGTACTTC. Translated: CASSPQTSGSYEQYF.

V gene TRBV5-4 combines with J gene TRBJ1-1; 7 bases are shared with TRBD1. The CDR3 runs to 13 residues. In germline, CDR1 is SGHNT, CDR2 YYREEE (reference sequence). V lost 6 bases and J lost 0; bases outside the gene matches: 2. The DNA of the CDR3 is TGTGCCAGCACGACAGGGATGAACACTGAAGCTTTCTTT. Residues: CASTTGMNTEAFF.

The chain uses TRBV11-2 and TRBJ1-3; 9 nucleotides agree with TRBD1. This CDR3 region has 19 residues. From germline, CDR1 is SGHAT and CDR2 FQNNGV. The junction had 14 bases not matched to a gene; V was cut back by 1 base and J by 4 bases. The CDR3 coding sequence is TGTGCCAGCAGCTTAGGTCCAGGACAGGGGTTCCAAGTCGGAAACACCATATATTTT. This codes for CASSLGPGQGFQVGNTIYF. Complete variable domain (other parts from reference TRBV11-2 and TRBJ1-3): EAGVAQSPRYKIIEKRQSVAFWCNPISGHATLYWYQQILGQGPKLLIQFQNNGVVDDSQLPKDRFSAERLKGVDSTLKIQPAKLEDSAVYLCASSLGPGQGFQVGNTIYFGEGSWLTVV.

The J gene is TRBJ2-2, the V gene TRBV4-2; D is uncertain. CDR1 is LGHNA and CDR2 is YNFKEQ in the germline V gene. The CDR3 covers 16 residues. V was cut by 0 bases and J by 0 bases, with 8 bases left in between. CDR3 DNA: TGTGCCAGCAGCCAAGAGGCAGGAACGAACACCGGGGAGCTGTTTTTT. Its translation: CASSQEAGTNTGELFF.

This rearrangement joins TRBV28 to TRBJ2-3; 8 nucleotides match TRBD1. J lost 2 bases, V lost 6 bases, and 7 bases had no gene match. CDR3 length: 15 residues. Per germline, CDR1 MDHEN and CDR2 SYDVKM. The CDR3 DNA is TGTGCCAGCAGACACAGGGGGTCCCTCACAGATACGCAGTATTTT. It translates to CASRHRGSLTDTQYF.

The chain links TRBV6-1 to TRBJ2-1, with 9 bases matching TRBD2. The CDR3 contains 15 residues. CDR1 is MNHNS, CDR2 SASEGT, per germline. V gave up 5 bases and J gave up 6 bases; unmatched junction bases: 8. CDR3 in DNA: TGTGCCAGCAGTCCTACTAGCGGGTCATTCAATGAGCAGTTCTTC. Its protein product is CASSPTSGSFNEQFF.

The V and J genes are TRBV6-1 and TRBJ1-1; no definite D call. This CDR3 is built from 15 residues. The ends were cut back, 9 bases at V and 5 bases at J, with 22 bases in the middle. Germline assignment: CDR1 MNHNS and CDR2 SASEGT. The CDR3 is CASLPGPRRDTEAFF. CDR3 nucleotides: TGTGCCAGTCTCCCGGGCCCCAGACGGGATACTGAAGCTTTCTTT.

This chain connects TRBV7-2 to TRBJ1-2; no clear D gene. Germline V gives CDR1 SGHTA, CDR2 FQGNSA. The CDR3 is made up of 13 amino acids. Trimming stripped 3 bases from V and 2 bases from J, with 7 bases between. CDR3 residues: CASSFDQNYGYTF. The CDR3 DNA reads TGTGCCAGCAGCTTCGATCAGAACTATGGCTACACCTTC.

The J gene is TRBJ1-1, the V gene TRBV7-2; no clear D. Trimming removed 5 bases from V and 4 bases from J, with 14 bases in between. Germline CDR1 SGHTA, CDR2 FQGNSA. The CDR3 spans 14 residues. The CDR3 bases are TGTGCCAGCAGCCCAAATCAGGTAGTCACTGAAGCTTTCTTT. It is translated as CASSPNQVVTEAFF.

This sequence joins TRBV5-4 and TRBJ2-3, with a weak D call TRBD1 (5 bases). The germline V gene has CDR1 SGHNT and CDR2 YYREEE (reference sequence). The CDR3 sequence is 16 residues long. V dropped 3 bases and J dropped 2 bases, with 16 bases sitting between them. This chain's CDR3 is CASSSPRQGSTDTQYF. For the CDR3, the DNA is TGTGCCAGCAGCTCCCCTAGGCAGGGTTCCACAGATACGCAGTATTTT.

The rearrangement joins TRBV4-1 to TRBJ1-1; TRBD1 matches 8 bases. CDR3 length: 14 residues. From germline, CDR1 is MGHRA and CDR2 YSYEKL. V trimming: 1 base; J trimming: 6 bases; junction bases outside the gene matches: 4. This chain's CDR3 is CASSQGTGPAEAFF. CDR3 sequence (DNA): TGCGCCAGCAGCCAAGGGACAGGGCCAGCTGAAGCTTTCTTT.

The J gene is TRBJ2-3, the V gene TRBV7-3, with TRBD2 matching over 16 bases. The V segment lost 4 bases and the J segment 4 bases; nucleotides outside the gene matches: 5. The germline CDR1 and CDR2 sequences are SGHTA and FQGTGA. This CDR3 contains 17 residues. The CDR3: CASSSGTSGGAADTQYF. Written as DNA, the CDR3 is TGTGCCAGCAGCTCAGGGACTAGCGGGGGGGCCGCAGATACGCAGTATTTT.

This rearrangement joins TRBV9 to TRBJ2-2, with 7 positions matching TRBD1. CDR3 length: 15 residues. J gave up 4 bases and V 4 bases, and 7 bases lay outside the gene matches. The germline CDR1 and CDR2 sequences are SGDLS and YYNGEE. CDR3 sequence: CASSPSNRGTGELFF. The CDR3 DNA reads as TGTGCCAGCAGCCCATCAAACAGGGGCACCGGGGAGCTGTTTTTT.

The chain joins TRBV7-2 to TRBJ2-7; 9 bases line up with TRBD2. The CDR3 has 16 residues. Germline CDR1 and CDR2: SGHTA and FQGNSA. Trimming at V came to 1 base and at J to 0 bases, leaving 4 bases not matched to a gene. In DNA form, the CDR3 reads TGTGCCAGCAGCTTAGGGCTAGCGGGGAACTCCTACGAGCAGTACTTC. Translated: CASSLGLAGNSYEQYF.

The chain links TRBV30 to TRBJ1-5; TRBD1 might be the D (5 bases). The ends were cut back, 2 bases at V and 4 bases at J, with 9 bases in the middle. The V gene's germline CDR1 is GTSNPN and CDR2 SVGIG (reference sequence). CDR3 length: 13 amino acids. The CDR3 DNA is TGTGCCTGGAGTACCGGGGGTAATCAGCCCCAGCATTTT. It specifies CAWSTGGNQPQHF.

The CDR3 loop is CASSGSLGGIQETQYF. CDR3 DNA sequence: TGTGCCAGCAGCGGGTCCTTGGGGGGGATCCAAGAGACCCAGTACTTC. The chain uses TRBV9 and TRBJ2-5; 7 bases fit TRBD2. Germline lookup yields CDR1 SGDLS and CDR2 YYNGEE. The V segment lost 3 bases and the J segment 1 base; nucleotides outside the gene matches: 9. The CDR3 spans 16 residues.

This clone came up a few times. The chain employs TRBV6-1 and TRBJ2-7; D may be TRBD1 (5 bases). V was shortened by 8 bases and J by 2 bases, with 16 bases between the two germline ends. From germline, CDR1 is MNHNS and CDR2 SASEGT. This CDR3 has 14 residues. The CDR3 reads CASHRGQPAYEQYF. CDR3 nucleotide sequence: TGTGCCAGCCACAGAGGACAACCAGCCTACGAGCAGTACTTC.

The rearrangement uses TRBV2 and TRBJ2-7; TRBD1 aligns across 7 bases. Germline V lookup: CDR1 SNHLY, CDR2 FYNNEI. J was trimmed by 4 bases and V by 7 bases; bases with no gene match: 7. This CDR3 contains 13 residues. The DNA for the CDR3 is TGTGCCAGCAAAGACAGGGAACCTTACGAGCAGTACTTC. Amino acids: CASKDREPYEQYF.

V is TRBV28 and J is TRBJ2-3, with TRBD2 identical over 10 bases. Per the germline V gene, CDR1 is MDHEN and CDR2 is SYDVKM. The junction had 9 bases not matched to a gene; V was cut back by 5 bases and J by 4 bases. CDR3 size: 16 residues. CDR3 amino acids: CASSPTLAGVSDTQYF. CDR3 nucleotide sequence: TGTGCCAGCAGTCCGACCCTAGCGGGAGTTTCAGATACGCAGTATTTT.